A single sample is the source of the 31 T cell receptor beta chains below, sequenced in a study of cytomegalovirus exposure and HLA in healthy donors. Both 60 Vbeta primers and 13 Jbeta primers went into the PCR. Sequencing used immunoSEQ multiplex PCR; TCRdb keeps in-frame clones, though not all of them. The table lists about 200,000 clones, 82% of them singletons. Specimen: PBMCs. These receptors were taken from a woman between 35 and 50 years old in good health and CMV-seronegative.

The rearrangement links TRBV10-3 to TRBJ2-2; weak D call: TRBD1 (6 bases). This CDR3 has 17 amino acids. CDR1 and CDR2 from the germline V gene are ENHRY and SYGVKD. Trimming shortened V by 4 bases and J by 2 bases, and 17 bases separated the two germline ends. The CDR3 nucleotides are TGTGCCATCAGTGTCTTCTACTCCGGGACAAACACCGGGGAGCTGTTTTTT. This translates into CAISVFYSGTNTGELFF.

V and J are TRBV7-2 and TRBJ1-5; D not certain. The V end was cut by 6 bases, the J end by 6 bases, with 15 bases between. The CDR3 covers 14 residues. The germline V gene encodes CDR1 SGHTA and CDR2 FQGNSA. The CDR3 is CASSFPGVLQPQHF. The CDR3 DNA follows: TGTGCCAGCAGTTTCCCCGGGGTCCTTCAGCCCCAGCATTTT.

The chain joins TRBV7-2 to TRBJ1-2; possible D gene TRBD1, 5 bases. The V and J ends lost 1 base and 2 bases respectively, with 8 bases between them. Germline lookup yields CDR1 SGHTA and CDR2 FQGNSA. This CDR3 comprises 14 residues. The CDR3 DNA reads TGTGCCAGCAGCTTAGATCGGGGGAACTATGGCTACACCTTC. Protein sequence: CASSLDRGNYGYTF. The complete variable domain, with remaining parts taken from reference TRBV7-2 and TRBJ1-2, reads GAGVSQSPSNKVTEKGKDVELRCDPISGHTALYWYRQSLGQGLEFLIYFQGNSAPDKSGLPSDRFSAERTGGSVSTLTIQRTQQEDSAVYLCASSLDRGNYGYTFGSGTRLTVV.

The chain joins TRBV30 to TRBJ1-1; D gene unclear. This CDR3 region has 15 residues. Germline loops: CDR1 GTSNPN, CDR2 SVGIG (reference sequence). Trimming removed 0 bases from V and 0 bases from J, with 11 bases in between. CDR3 DNA: TGTGCCTGGAGTGTACTGGGGAGGCTGAACACTGAAGCTTTCTTT. Protein: CAWSVLGRLNTEAFF.

This CDR3 is CASNRGGVEKLFF. CDR3 DNA: TGTGCCAGTAACAGGGGAGGCGTTGAAAAACTGTTTTTT. The chain recombines TRBV19 with TRBJ1-4, with TRBD1 identical over 7 bases. The germline V gene has CDR1 LNHDA and CDR2 SQIVND (reference sequence). This CDR3 contains 13 residues. J gave up 7 bases and V 7 bases, and 6 bases lay outside the gene matches.

V and J are TRBV7-3 and TRBJ2-2; D ambiguous. The CDR3 runs 16 residues. The V and J ends lost 5 bases and 0 bases respectively, with 13 bases between them. Germline V gene data show CDR1 as SGHTA and CDR2 as FQGTGA. CDR3 bases: TGTGCCAGCAGCCCAGCCCAGGCCGCGAACACCGGGGAGCTGTTTTTT. Its protein product is CASSPAQAANTGELFF.

This chain uses TRBV9 with TRBJ2-3; 7 positions agree with TRBD2. Germline CDR1 reads SGDLS; CDR2 reads YYNGEE. The CDR3 length is 15 residues. V lost 3 bases to trimming and J lost 3 bases; unmatched junction nucleotides: 7. CDR3 protein: CASSAPGLVTDTQYF. CDR3 nucleotides: TGTGCCAGCAGCGCCCCCGGACTAGTAACAGATACGCAGTATTTT.

The chain recombines TRBV28 with TRBJ2-7, with a weak D call TRBD2 (5 bases). Germline lookup yields CDR1 MDHEN and CDR2 SYDVKM. The V end was cut by 5 bases, the J end by 2 bases, with 22 bases between. This CDR3 is built from 17 residues. The CDR3 DNA follows: TGTGCCAGCAGTCCCGCGGGTTGGGGTGCGGATACCTACGAGCAGTACTTC. Its translation: CASSPAGWGADTYEQYF.

This rearrangement joins TRBV6-5 to TRBJ1-1, with D uncertain. The length of the CDR3 is 13 residues. V was clipped by 6 bases and J by 2 bases, with 10 bases between them. Germline CDR1 MNHEY, CDR2 SVGAGI. DNA of the CDR3: TGTGCCAGCAGCCTGACTGAAAACACTGAAGCTTTCTTT. It translates to CASSLTENTEAFF.

The V call is TRBV7-2, the J call TRBJ1-5, with 8 bases matching TRBD1. J gave up 0 bases and V 3 bases, and 7 bases lay outside the gene matches. Per the germline V gene, CDR1 is SGHTA and CDR2 is FQGNSA. CDR3 length: 17 amino acids. The CDR3 DNA reads as TGTGCCAGCAGCTTCGGACAGGGAGCTTATAGCAATCAGCCCCAGCATTTT. Translating it yields CASSFGQGAYSNQPQHF.

The chain uses TRBV5-1 and TRBJ2-2, with D possibly being TRBD2 (5 bases). The CDR3 length is 13 residues. Trimming removed 7 bases at V and 1 base at J, with 8 bases between. Germline V lookup: CDR1 SGHRS, CDR2 YFSETQ. The DNA for the CDR3 is TGCGCCAGCTGCCGGGAGAACACCGGGGAGCTGTTTTTT. As protein: CASCRENTGELFF.

The genes are TRBV7-9 and TRBJ1-1; TRBD1 agrees at 7 bases. The CDR3 sequence is 12 residues long. Unmatched junction bases numbered 5, after V lost 2 bases and J lost 11 bases. Germline loops: CDR1 SEHNR, CDR2 FQNEAQ (reference sequence). CDR3 DNA sequence: TGTGCCAGCAGCTTAACGGACAGGACGGCTTTCTTT. Its protein is CASSLTDRTAFF.

The chain combines TRBV6-5 with TRBJ2-7, with a weak D call TRBD1 (6 bases). Per germline, CDR1 MNHEY and CDR2 SVGAGI. V lost 2 bases to trimming and J lost 2 bases, with 10 bases between them. The CDR3 consists of 14 residues. CDR3 protein: CASSYRDNPYEQYF. CDR3 sequence (DNA): TGTGCCAGCAGTTACCGGGACAATCCCTACGAGCAGTACTTC.

The rearrangement links TRBV30 to TRBJ1-4; TRBD1 might be the D (5 bases). The germline V and J ends were trimmed by 4 bases and 4 bases, with 13 bases remaining between them. CDR1 and CDR2 (germline): GTSNPN, SVGIG (reference sequence). The CDR3 is 14 amino acids. CDR3 sequence (DNA): TGTGCCTGGACCCCGGACACCCTTAATGAAAAACTGTTTTTT. Translating it yields CAWTPDTLNEKLFF.

The CDR3 nucleotides are TGCAGCGTTGAAGATGGCGGGGGCATCGCTGAAGCTTTCTTT. Translation gives CSVEDGGGIAEAFF. The chain employs TRBV29-1 and TRBJ1-1; weak D call: TRBD1 (6 bases). This CDR3 has 14 amino acids. V was cut by 0 bases and J by 6 bases, with 14 bases left in between. Per germline, CDR1 SQVTM and CDR2 ANQGSEA.

The rearrangement links TRBV18 to TRBJ2-1; the match to TRBD2 covers 8 bases. The length of the CDR3 is 16 residues. The trim removed 5 bases at V and 9 bases at J, leaving 15 bases unmatched. Germline V gene data show CDR1 as KGHSH and CDR2 as LQKENI. CDR3 sequence (DNA): TGTGCCAGCTCAGCCTCCGGGACTAGAGGGCAGGGTGAGCAGTTCTTC. Amino acids: CASSASGTRGQGEQFF.

The chain joins TRBV7-9 to TRBJ1-2, with D perhaps matching TRBD1 (5 bases). CDR3 length equals 14 residues. Germline CDR1 SEHNR, CDR2 FQNEAQ (reference sequence). The V end was cut by 4 bases, the J end by 5 bases, with 14 bases between. Here the CDR3 reads CASSSGGGGYGYTF. The CDR3 nucleotides are TGTGCCAGCAGCTCCGGTGGGGGAGGGTATGGCTACACCTTC.

CDR3 nucleotide sequence: TGTGCCAGCAGCGCCCACCTGGCAGCTGGAAACACCATATATTTT. Protein: CASSAHLAAGNTIYF. The chain employs TRBV9 and TRBJ1-3; D is unclear. Germline values: CDR1 SGDLS, CDR2 YYNGEE. This CDR3 spans 15 amino acids. V gave up 3 bases and J gave up 2 bases, with 12 bases separating them.

The V and J genes are TRBV28 and TRBJ1-1; TRBD1 matches 7 bases. The CDR3 loop spans 14 amino acids. The germline CDR1 and CDR2 sequences are MDHEN and SYDVKM. Losses at the gene ends were 6 bases for V and 2 bases for J; bases not matched to a gene: 6. In DNA, the CDR3 is TGTGCCAGCAGATCTTACAGGGGAAACACTGAAGCTTTCTTT. Amino acids: CASRSYRGNTEAFF.

The chain joins TRBV5-4 to TRBJ2-5, with 8 bases identical to TRBD2. This CDR3 is 17 amino acids long. V dropped 4 bases and J dropped 1; count of bases not matched to a gene: 12. Germline CDR1 is SGHNT and CDR2 is YYREEE (reference sequence). CDR3 sequence reads: CASSGPTSERFQETQYF. The CDR3 coding sequence is TGTGCCAGCAGCGGCCCGACTAGCGAGCGATTCCAAGAGACCCAGTACTTC.

The rearrangement uses TRBV10-2 and TRBJ1-5; TRBD1 is a possible D gene (5 bases). The V gene lost 7 bases and the J gene lost 1 base, with 11 bases spanning the gap. CDR1 and CDR2 (germline): WSHSY, SAAADI. This CDR3 has 14 residues. The CDR3 DNA reads TGCGCCAGCACCGCGGGACGAAGCAATCAGCCCCAGCATTTT. This codes for CASTAGRSNQPQHF.

This clone occurred once. This chain connects TRBV5-1 to TRBJ2-7; maybe TRBD1 (6 bases). The CDR3 sequence is 17 residues long. Looked up from germline, CDR1 is SGHRS and CDR2 is YFSETQ. Trimming took off 0 bases at V and 0 bases at J, with 16 bases between the two ends. The CDR3: CASSLDNRVGSSYEQYF. CDR3 DNA: TGCGCCAGCAGCTTGGACAACAGGGTGGGGAGCTCCTACGAGCAGTACTTC.

This clone has just one count. The V call is TRBV19, the J call TRBJ2-1; 12 positions match TRBD2. Germline CDR1 and CDR2: LNHDA and SQIVND (reference sequence). This CDR3 is built from 13 residues. V trimming: 7 bases; J trimming: 6 bases; junction bases outside the gene matches: 1. CDR3 loop: CASKLAGGNEQFF. DNA of the CDR3: TGTGCCAGTAAACTAGCGGGAGGCAATGAGCAGTTCTTC.

This clone was recorded a few times. The V and J genes are TRBV7-3 and TRBJ2-3, with 9 bases that match TRBD1. After removal of 2 bases from V and 0 bases from J, the junction contained 0 bases not matched to a gene. Germline V gene lookup returns CDR1 SGHTA and CDR2 FQGTGA. This CDR3 contains 15 residues. CDR3 loop: CASSLGTGSTDTQYF. The CDR3 DNA is TGTGCCAGCAGCTTAGGGACAGGGAGCACAGATACGCAGTATTTT.

This clone came up once. The genes are TRBV5-1 and TRBJ2-5; 7 bases are a match to TRBD1. From germline, CDR1 is SGHRS and CDR2 YFSETQ. The CDR3 is 13 residues long. Trimming removed 3 bases from V and 3 bases from J; junction bases left unmatched: 2. CDR3 in amino acids: CASSSGQKETQYF. CDR3 nucleotides: TGCGCCAGCAGCTCGGGACAGAAAGAGACCCAGTACTTC.

The chain employs TRBV2 and TRBJ2-7; 8 nucleotides align to TRBD1. The germline V gene has CDR1 SNHLY and CDR2 FYNNEI. With 5 bases clipped from V and 5 bases from J, the junction kept 5 bases outside the gene matches. This CDR3 is 13 amino acids long. The CDR3 is CASSLDRVNEQYF. The CDR3, as DNA: TGTGCCAGCAGTTTGGACAGGGTGAACGAGCAGTACTTC.

The chain employs TRBV6-6 and TRBJ1-1; possibly TRBD1 for D (6 bases). The CDR3 sequence is 14 residues long. The germline CDR1 and CDR2 sequences are MNHNY and SVGAGI (reference sequence). Trimming took off 5 bases at V and 5 bases at J, with 15 bases between the two ends. The CDR3 DNA follows: TGTGCCAGCAGTGCCACAGGGCTTGGGACTGAAGCTTTCTTT. This encodes CASSATGLGTEAFF.

The chain carries TRBV28 and TRBJ1-5; D is perhaps TRBD1 (6 bases). Germline CDR1 reads MDHEN; CDR2 reads SYDVKM. The CDR3 spans 12 residues. Trimming pared 8 bases from V and 9 bases from J, leaving 14 bases between. Here the CDR3 reads CASSQGSRPQHF. DNA for the CDR3: TGTGCCAGCTCGCAGGGGTCCCGGCCCCAGCATTTT.

The chain employs TRBV9 and TRBJ2-7; 7 nucleotides agree with TRBD1. This CDR3 region has 14 residues. Looked up from germline, CDR1 is SGDLS and CDR2 is YYNGEE. Trimming cost V 2 bases and J 2 bases; bases outside gene matches: 4. CDR3 nucleotide sequence: TGTGCCAGCAGCGTCGACAGGGTTCCCTACGAGCAGTACTTC. This codes for CASSVDRVPYEQYF.

Remarks on this clone: The sample contains more than one DNA sequence encoding this CDR3. V is TRBV5-1 and J is TRBJ2-1, with D tentatively TRBD2 (6 bases). Between the trimmed V and J ends, which lost 3 bases and 10 bases, there was a span of 14 bases. This CDR3 contains 13 residues. Germline CDR1 reads SGHRS; CDR2 reads YFSETQ. DNA of the CDR3: TGCGCCAGCAGCTCCAACTGGGGGGTAGAGCAGTTCTTC. Amino acids: CASSSNWGVEQFF.

The chain couples TRBV4-1 to TRBJ2-7, with 7 bases matching TRBD2. The CDR3 extends over 16 amino acids. Per germline, CDR1 MGHRA and CDR2 YSYEKL. The junction had 13 bases not matched to a gene; V was cut back by 4 bases and J by 4 bases. The CDR3 region has the DNA TGCGCCAGCAGCCCCCAAGCGGGAACGGAGGGGTACGAGCAGTACTTC. This sequence encodes CASSPQAGTEGYEQYF.